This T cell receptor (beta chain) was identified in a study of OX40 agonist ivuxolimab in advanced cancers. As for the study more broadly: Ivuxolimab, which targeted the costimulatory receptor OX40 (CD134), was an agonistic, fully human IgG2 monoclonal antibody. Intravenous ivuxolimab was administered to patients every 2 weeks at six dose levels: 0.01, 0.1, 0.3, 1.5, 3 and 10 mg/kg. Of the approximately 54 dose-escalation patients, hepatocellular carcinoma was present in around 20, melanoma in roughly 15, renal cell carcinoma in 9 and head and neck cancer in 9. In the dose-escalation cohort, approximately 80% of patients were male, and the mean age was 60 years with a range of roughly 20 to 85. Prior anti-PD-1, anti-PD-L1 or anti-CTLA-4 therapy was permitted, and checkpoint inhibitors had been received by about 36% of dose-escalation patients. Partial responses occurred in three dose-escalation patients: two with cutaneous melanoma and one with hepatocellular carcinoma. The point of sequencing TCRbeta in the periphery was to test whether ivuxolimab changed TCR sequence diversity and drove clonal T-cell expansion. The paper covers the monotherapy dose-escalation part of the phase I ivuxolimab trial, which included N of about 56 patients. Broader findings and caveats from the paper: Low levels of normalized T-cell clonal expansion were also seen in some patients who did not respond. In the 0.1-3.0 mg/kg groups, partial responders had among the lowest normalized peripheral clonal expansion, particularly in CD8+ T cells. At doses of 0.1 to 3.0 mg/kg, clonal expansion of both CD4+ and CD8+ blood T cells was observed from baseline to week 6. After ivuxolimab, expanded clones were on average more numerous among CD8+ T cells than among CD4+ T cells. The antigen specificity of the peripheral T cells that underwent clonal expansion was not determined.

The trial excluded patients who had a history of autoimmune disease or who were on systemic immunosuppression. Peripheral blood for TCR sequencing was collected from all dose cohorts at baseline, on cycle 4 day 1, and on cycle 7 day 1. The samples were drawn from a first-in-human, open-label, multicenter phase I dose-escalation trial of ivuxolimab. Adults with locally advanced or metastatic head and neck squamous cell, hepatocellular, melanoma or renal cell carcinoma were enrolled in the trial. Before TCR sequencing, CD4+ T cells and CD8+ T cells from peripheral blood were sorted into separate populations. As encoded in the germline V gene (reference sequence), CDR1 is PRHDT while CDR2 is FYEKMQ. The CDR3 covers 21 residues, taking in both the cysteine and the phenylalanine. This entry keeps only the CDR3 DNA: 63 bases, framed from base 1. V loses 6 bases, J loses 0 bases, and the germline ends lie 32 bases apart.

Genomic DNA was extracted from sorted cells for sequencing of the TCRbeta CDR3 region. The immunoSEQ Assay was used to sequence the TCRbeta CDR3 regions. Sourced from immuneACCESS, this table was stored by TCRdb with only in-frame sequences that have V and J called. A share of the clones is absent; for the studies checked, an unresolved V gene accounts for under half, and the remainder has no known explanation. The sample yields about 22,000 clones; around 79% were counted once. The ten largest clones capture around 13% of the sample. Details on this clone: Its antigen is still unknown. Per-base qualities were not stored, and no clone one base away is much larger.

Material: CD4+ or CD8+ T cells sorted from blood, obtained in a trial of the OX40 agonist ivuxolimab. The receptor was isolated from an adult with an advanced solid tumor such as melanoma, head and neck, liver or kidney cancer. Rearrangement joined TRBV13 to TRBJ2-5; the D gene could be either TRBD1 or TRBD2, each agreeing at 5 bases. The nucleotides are TGTGCCAGCAGAGGGACCTACCGGGAAGGACTGGTCTCTCAATACCAAGAGACCCAGTACTTC. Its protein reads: CASRGTYREGLVSQYQETQYF.